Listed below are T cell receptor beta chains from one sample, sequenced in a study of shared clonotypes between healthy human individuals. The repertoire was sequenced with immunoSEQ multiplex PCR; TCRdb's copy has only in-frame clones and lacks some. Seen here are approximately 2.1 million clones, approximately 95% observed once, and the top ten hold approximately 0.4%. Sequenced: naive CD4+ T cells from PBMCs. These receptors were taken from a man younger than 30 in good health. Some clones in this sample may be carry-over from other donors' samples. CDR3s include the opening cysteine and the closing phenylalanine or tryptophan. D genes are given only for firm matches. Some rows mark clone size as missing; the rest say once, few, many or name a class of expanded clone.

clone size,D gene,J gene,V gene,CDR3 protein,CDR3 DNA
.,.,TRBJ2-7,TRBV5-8,CASSLPGAPYEQYF,TGTGCCAGCAGCTTGCCGGGAGCCCCCTACGAGCAGTACTTC
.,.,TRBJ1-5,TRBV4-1,CASSQDSGVYSNQPQHF,TGCGCCAGCAGCCAAGACTCAGGGGTTTATAGCAATCAGCCCCAGCATTTT
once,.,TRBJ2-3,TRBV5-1,CASSLGLESSTDTQYF,TGCGCCAGCAGCTTGGGTCTGGAGAGTAGCACAGATACGCAGTATTTT
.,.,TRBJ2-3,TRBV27,CASSPSWAQSTDTQYF,TGTGCCAGCAGTCCCTCGTGGGCGCAGAGCACAGATACGCAGTATTTT
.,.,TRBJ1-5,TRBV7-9,CASSLDPNQPQHF,TGTGCCAGCAGCTTAGACCCCAATCAGCCCCAGCATTTT
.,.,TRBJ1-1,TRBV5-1,CASSRLDSNTEAFF,TGCGCCAGCAGTAGACTGGATTCGAACACTGAAGCTTTCTTT
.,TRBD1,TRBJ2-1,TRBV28,CASSVPRQGISSYNEQFF,TGTGCCAGCAGTGTTCCGAGACAGGGAATTAGCTCCTACAATGAGCAGTTCTTC
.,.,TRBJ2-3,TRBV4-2,CASSQDPPGRVTDTQYF,TGTGCCAGCAGCCAAGATCCCCCGGGGAGAGTCACAGATACGCAGTATTTT
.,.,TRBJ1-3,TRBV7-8,CASSLVRPRRGAGGNTIYF,TGTGCCAGCAGCTTAGTGAGGCCCCGCCGGGGGGCCGGTGGAAACACCATATATTTT
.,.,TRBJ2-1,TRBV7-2,CASSLEAGNEQFF,TGTGCCAGCAGCTTAGAGGCGGGGAATGAGCAGTTCTTC
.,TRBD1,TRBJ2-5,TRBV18,CASSPTVGTGQETQYF,TGTGCCAGCTCCCCCACCGTCGGGACAGGACAAGAGACCCAGTACTTC
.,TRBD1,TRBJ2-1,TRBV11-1,CASRRQGASYNEQFF,TGTGCCAGCAGACGTCAGGGGGCCTCGTACAATGAGCAGTTCTTC
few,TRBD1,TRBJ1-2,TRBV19,CASGTGNGYTF,TGTGCTTCCGGGACAGGTAATGGCTACACCTTC
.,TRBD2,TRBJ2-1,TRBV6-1,CASSAPPGTRGNEQFF,TGTGCCAGCAGTGCTCCCCCTGGGACTAGGGGCAATGAGCAGTTCTTC
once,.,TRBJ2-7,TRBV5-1,CASSLEPDSYEQYF,TGCGCCAGCAGCTTGGAACCCGACTCCTACGAGCAGTACTTC
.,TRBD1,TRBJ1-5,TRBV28,CASRGQGGQPQHF,TGTGCCAGCAGGGGACAGGGTGGTCAGCCCCAGCATTTT
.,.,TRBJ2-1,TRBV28,CASSSPTGLTYNEQFF,TGTGCCAGCAGTTCCCCTACCGGGCTAACCTACAATGAGCAGTTCTTC
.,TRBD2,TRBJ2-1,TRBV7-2,CASSASLAGGYNEQFF,TGTGCCAGCAGCGCCTCACTAGCGGGGGGCTACAATGAGCAGTTCTTC
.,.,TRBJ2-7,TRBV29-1,CSATNVDEQYF,TGCAGCGCCACCAATGTGGACGAGCAGTACTTC
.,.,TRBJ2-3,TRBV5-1,CASSLHGAGTDTQYF,TGCGCCAGCAGCTTGCACGGGGCTGGAACAGATACGCAGTATTTT
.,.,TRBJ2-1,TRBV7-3,CASSLDPGLEQFF,TGTGCCAGCAGCTTAGACCCTGGCCTTGAGCAGTTCTTC
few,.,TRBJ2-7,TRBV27,CASSPRDGNYEQYF,TGTGCCAGCAGTCCCAGGGACGGGAACTACGAGCAGTACTTC
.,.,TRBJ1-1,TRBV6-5,CASTRNVNTEAFF,TGTGCCAGCACCCGGAACGTGAACACTGAAGCTTTCTTT
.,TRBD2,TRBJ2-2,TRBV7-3,CASSRGLAGANTGELFF,TGTGCCAGCAGCCGCGGACTAGCGGGAGCGAACACCGGGGAGCTGTTTTTT
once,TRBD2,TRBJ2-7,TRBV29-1,CSAAETLMREGSNEQYF,TGCAGCGCCGCCGAAACCCTTATGCGGGAGGGTTCGAACGAGCAGTACTTC
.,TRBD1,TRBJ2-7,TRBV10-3,CATQLDRGQEQYF,TGTGCCACCCAGCTGGACAGGGGGCAAGAGCAGTACTTC
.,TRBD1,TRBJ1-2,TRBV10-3,CAISEFDRGGYTF,TGTGCCATCAGTGAGTTTGACAGGGGAGGCTACACCTTC
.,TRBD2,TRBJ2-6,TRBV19,CASSVLGVRLAAGANVLTF,TGTGCCAGTAGTGTCCTGGGTGTGAGACTAGCGGCTGGGGCCAACGTCCTGACTTTC
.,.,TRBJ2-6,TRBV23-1,CASSQSEGGAAGANVLTF,TGCGCCAGCAGTCAATCAGAGGGGGGGGCTGCTGGGGCCAACGTCCTGACTTTC
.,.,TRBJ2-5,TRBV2,CASKGGWRTQYF,TGTGCCAGCAAAGGAGGGTGGAGGACCCAGTACTTC
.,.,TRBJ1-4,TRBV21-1,CASSTPGQGIVANEKLFF,TGTGCCAGCAGCACTCCGGGACAGGGTATTGTAGCTAATGAAAAACTGTTTTTT
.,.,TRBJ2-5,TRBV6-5,CATRGVETQYF,TGTGCCACCCGTGGGGTTGAGACCCAGTACTTC
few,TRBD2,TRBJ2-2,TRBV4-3,CASSHGGLAGGPGTGELFF,TGCGCCAGCAGCCATGGTGGACTAGCGGGAGGGCCTGGCACCGGGGAGCTGTTTTTT
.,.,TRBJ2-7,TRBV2,CASTQGGPYEQYF,TGTGCCAGCACCCAGGGGGGTCCCTACGAGCAGTACTTC
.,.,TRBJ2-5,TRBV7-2,CASSLGEETQYF,TGTGCCAGCAGTTTGGGCGAAGAGACCCAGTACTTC
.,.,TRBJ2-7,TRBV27,CASSLVRASFSYEQYF,TGTGCCAGCAGTTTAGTTAGGGCCTCTTTCTCCTACGAGCAGTACTTC
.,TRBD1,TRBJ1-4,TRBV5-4,CASSIGTATNEKLFF,TGTGCCAGCAGCATCGGGACAGCAACTAATGAAAAACTGTTTTTT
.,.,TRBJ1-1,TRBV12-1,CASSLRDRGVMNTEAFF,TGTGCCAGCAGCCTTCGGGACAGGGGAGTCATGAACACTGAAGCTTTCTTT
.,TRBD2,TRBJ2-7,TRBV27,CASSLAGTSKGEYEQYF,TGTGCCAGCAGTTTAGCTGGGACTAGCAAGGGAGAATACGAGCAGTACTTC
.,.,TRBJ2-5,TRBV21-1,CASRQLRRQETQYF,TGTGCCAGCAGACAACTCAGGAGGCAAGAGACCCAGTACTTC
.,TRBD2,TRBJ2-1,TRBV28,CASGSLAASENEQFF,TGTGCCAGCGGTTCCCTAGCGGCCTCAGAGAATGAGCAGTTCTTC
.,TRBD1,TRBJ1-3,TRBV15,CATRTAGQGANTIYF,TGTGCCACCAGAACCGCGGGACAGGGGGCCAACACCATATATTTT
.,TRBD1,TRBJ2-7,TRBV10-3,CAIKGGDRDYEQYF,TGTGCCATCAAGGGTGGGGACAGGGACTACGAGCAGTACTTC
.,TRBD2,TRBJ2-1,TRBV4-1,CASSSFLAALYNEQFF,TGCGCCAGCAGCTCCTTTCTAGCGGCCCTCTACAATGAGCAGTTCTTC
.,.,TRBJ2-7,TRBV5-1,CASSLREQSYEQYF,TGCGCCAGCAGCTTGCGTGAACAGTCCTACGAGCAGTACTTC
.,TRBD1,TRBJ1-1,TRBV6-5,CASSRGQLNTEAFF,TGTGCCAGCAGCAGGGGACAGTTAAACACTGAAGCTTTCTTT
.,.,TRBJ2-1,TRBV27,CASSHGGVSRNEQFF,TGTGCCAGCAGTCATGGCGGAGTCAGTCGGAATGAGCAGTTCTTC
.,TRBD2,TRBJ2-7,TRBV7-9,CASSTTSGRSEQYF,TGTGCCAGCAGCACGACTAGCGGGAGATCCGAGCAGTACTTC
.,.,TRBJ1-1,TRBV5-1,CASSTSDSAVEAFF,TGCGCCAGCAGCACATCCGACAGCGCCGTCGAAGCTTTCTTT
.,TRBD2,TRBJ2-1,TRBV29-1,CSVEDFAGGVNEQFF,TGCAGCGTTGAAGATTTTGCGGGAGGTGTCAATGAGCAGTTCTTC
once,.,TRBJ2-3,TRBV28,CASSQGTDTQYF,TGTGCCAGCAGCCAAGGCACAGATACGCAGTATTTT
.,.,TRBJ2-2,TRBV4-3,CASSQDPVGGTGELFF,TGCGCCAGCAGCCAAGACCCGGTTGGCGGGACCGGGGAGCTGTTTTTT
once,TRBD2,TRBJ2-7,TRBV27,CASSLSPGLAGGPHEQYF,TGTGCCAGCAGTTTGTCCCCGGGACTAGCGGGAGGGCCACACGAGCAGTACTTC
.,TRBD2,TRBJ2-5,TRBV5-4,CASSLPSGRETQYF,TGTGCCAGCAGCTTGCCTAGCGGGAGGGAGACCCAGTACTTC